The entry below gives a single T cell receptor beta chain sequence along with its context. V was cut by 0 bases and J by 6 bases, with 15 bases left in between. The V gene's germline CDR1 is GTSNPN and CDR2 SVGIG (reference sequence). The CDR3 extends over 14 amino acids. This specimen comes from a study of blood T cell repertoires in COVID-19. Those who participated ranged in age from about 18 to 89 years and resided in about two dozen US areas. In the original processing: From reference gene primer amplification, estimates of nucleated cell counts were derived. Profiling relied on immunoSEQ multiplex PCR, and the TCRdb table lists in-frame clones only, not all of them. Clone size and V and J calls were adopted from that table, with D and trimming inferred from the DNA. The table records 400,000 to 550,000 clones, 87% of them present only once.

This clonotype was obtained from a young woman with acute COVID-19. The sequencing input was PBMCs or T cells enriched from blood (not recorded which). The rearrangement joins TRBV30 to TRBJ2-7; D is uncertain. CDR3 loop: CAWSVARLLGEQYF. The CDR3 DNA is TGTGCCTGGAGTGTAGCCAGGCTTCTGGGCGAGCAGTACTTC. The full variable domain, its missing parts supplied by reference TRBV30 and TRBJ2-7, is SQTIHQWPATLVQPVGSPLSLECTVEGTSNPNLYWYRQAAGRGLQLLFYSVGIGQISSEVPQNLSASRPQDRQFILSSKKLLLSDSGFYLCAWSVARLLGEQYFGPGTRLTVT.